This T cell receptor beta chain was found in a study of identical twins. Study-level results: Memory repertoires lacked the insertion deficit that abundant cord blood beta clonotypes showed. Within monozygotic twins, out-of-frame TCR alpha sharing was underestimated by the models.

cDNA carried unique molecular identifiers, and a universal primer site was added by template switching. Via MiXCR, TCRdb re-called the 5' RACE reads, giving one row per CDR3 protein. The sample lists some 560,000 distinct CDR3 sequences, 9.6% occurring once. This CDR3 is 13 amino acids long. Trimming removed 4 bases from V and 9 bases from J; junction bases left unmatched: 7. CDR1 and CDR2 (germline): SGHDT, YYEEEE. The table lists this clonotype with many counts. Its antigen is as yet unknown. The same data also went into a second study, on yellow fever vaccine responses in identical twins.

The chain combines TRBV5-6 with TRBJ2-1; 7 bases agree with TRBD2. Specimen: PBMCs. This TCR came from a young woman in good health. The CDR3 sequence is CASSRWTRVEQFF. In DNA, the CDR3 is TGTGCCAGCAGCCGCTGGACTAGGGTTGAGCAGTTCTTC.